The 20 T cell receptor beta chains reported below all come from one sample, sequenced in a study of technical replicates of blood from a handful of donors. Profiling relied on immunoSEQ multiplex PCR, and the TCRdb table lists in-frame clones only, not all of them. Seen here are 65,000 to 90,000 clones, 95% to 98% observed once, and the top ten hold approximately 0.21%. The sample taken for sequencing was T cells isolated from PBMCs. These receptor sequences come from a human donor in good health.

The J gene is TRBJ1-1, the V gene TRBV6-6, with D possibly being TRBD1 (5 bases). Germline values: CDR1 MNHNY, CDR2 SVGAGI (reference sequence). V was clipped by 7 bases and J by 8 bases, with 17 bases between them. The CDR3 contains 13 residues. Written as DNA, the CDR3 is TGTGCCAGCAATAAGCAGTCGGGGGTGGAAGCTTTCTTT. It specifies CASNKQSGVEAFF.

The V gene is TRBV19, the J gene TRBJ1-2; no firm D call. The CDR3 runs 12 residues. The V end lost 1 base, the J end lost 4 bases, and 4 bases lay between the germline ends. The germline V gene has CDR1 LNHDA and CDR2 SQIVND (reference sequence). As DNA, the CDR3 is TGTGCCAGTAGTATAGTCAGCTATGGCTACACCTTC. Translating gives CASSIVSYGYTF.

This chain uses TRBV4-2 with TRBJ2-3, with D tentatively TRBD2 (5 bases). Trimming stripped 0 bases from V and 0 bases from J, with 19 bases between. This CDR3 has 19 amino acids. Germline V gene lookup returns CDR1 LGHNA and CDR2 YNFKEQ. The CDR3 DNA reads as TGTGCCAGCAGCCAAGATCTCGGCGGCAGCGGCCATAGCACAGATACGCAGTATTTT. Protein: CASSQDLGGSGHSTDTQYF.

The V gene is TRBV9, the J gene TRBJ2-2; 7 bases are a match to TRBD2. The CDR3 has 15 amino acids. V lost 3 bases to trimming and J lost 4 bases; unmatched junction nucleotides: 6. Per the germline V gene, CDR1 is SGDLS and CDR2 is YYNGEE. The CDR3 coding sequence is TGTGCCAGCAGCGCCGAGGGGAGGGGCACCGGGGAGCTGTTTTTT. As protein: CASSAEGRGTGELFF. Together with reference TRBV9 and TRBJ2-2, the CDR3 gives the full variable domain: DSGVTQTPKHLITATGQRVTLRCSPRSGDLSVYWYQQSLDQGLQFLIQYYNGEERAKGNILERFSAQQFPDLHSELNLSSLELGDSALYFCASSAEGRGTGELFFGEGSRLTVL.

The chain joins TRBV30 to TRBJ1-6, with D maybe TRBD1 (6 bases). The CDR3 length is 13 residues. Trimming took off 3 bases at V and 6 bases at J, with 9 bases between the two ends. Germline V gene data show CDR1 as GTSNPN and CDR2 as SVGIG (reference sequence). The chain's CDR3 is CAWRTGFNSPLHF. CDR3 sequence (DNA): TGTGCCTGGAGGACAGGATTTAATTCACCCCTCCACTTT.

V gene TRBV14 combines with J gene TRBJ2-1; 8 bases fit TRBD2. The CDR3 contains 15 residues. Germline V gene lookup returns CDR1 SGHDN and CDR2 FVKESK. V was clipped by 1 base and J by 9 bases; unmatched bases: 8. The CDR3 region is CASSQALAGSLEQFF. The CDR3 nucleotides are TGTGCCAGCAGCCAAGCTTTAGCGGGATCGCTTGAGCAGTTCTTC.

This chain uses TRBV7-2 with TRBJ2-4; TRBD2 aligns across 7 bases. J was trimmed by 6 bases and V by 3 bases; bases with no gene match: 8. The CDR3 length is 15 residues. CDR1 SGHTA and CDR2 FQGNSA come from the germline V gene. CDR3 loop: CASSLGGGIGNIQYF. CDR3 nucleotides: TGTGCCAGCAGCTTGGGGGGGGGAATAGGAAACATTCAGTACTTC.

This clone was detected once. V gene TRBV19 combines with J gene TRBJ2-3, with a possible D match to TRBD2 (6 bases). Germline CDR1 is LNHDA and CDR2 is SQIVND (reference sequence). The V end was cut by 11 bases, the J end by 4 bases, with 16 bases between. The CDR3 has 13 amino acids. CDR3 residues: CASTRGSADTQYF. The CDR3 DNA sequence: TGTGCCTCCACTCGGGGGAGCGCAGATACGCAGTATTTT.

V gene TRBV6-1 combines with J gene TRBJ2-5, with D tentatively TRBD2 (6 bases). This CDR3 is 13 amino acids long. V lost 7 bases to trimming and J lost 4 bases, with 13 bases between them. Germline loops: CDR1 MNHNS, CDR2 SASEGT. The CDR3 region is CASKLSGAETQYF. As DNA, the CDR3 is TGTGCCAGCAAACTTAGCGGTGCAGAGACCCAGTACTTC.

The chain uses TRBV19 and TRBJ2-7, with TRBD2 matching 7 bases. Trimming took 0 bases from V and 0 from J; bases not matched to a gene: 2. The CDR3 is made up of 15 amino acids. Germline V lookup: CDR1 LNHDA, CDR2 SQIVND (reference sequence). The chain's CDR3 is CASSIDREASYEQYF. In DNA, the CDR3 is TGTGCCAGTAGTATAGACCGGGAGGCCTCCTACGAGCAGTACTTC.

In its sample, this clone was seen once. The J gene is TRBJ1-2, the V gene TRBV27; perhaps TRBD1 as D (5 bases). From germline, CDR1 is MNHEY and CDR2 SMNVEV (reference sequence). Trimming left V 1 base short and J 8 bases short, with 14 bases between. This CDR3 spans 14 amino acids. CDR3 bases: TGTGCCAGCAGTTTATACGGCCAGGGCGACGGCTACACCTTC. It yields the protein CASSLYGQGDGYTF.

This clone was observed a single time. V and J are TRBV10-3 and TRBJ2-3, with 8 bases fitting TRBD2. The CDR3 has 12 amino acids. The V gene end was trimmed by 8 bases and the J gene end by 5 bases; junction bases not matched to a gene: 3. Germline lookup yields CDR1 ENHRY and CDR2 SYGVKD. CDR3 region: CAISGGGDTQYF. The CDR3 nucleotides read TGTGCCATCTCCGGGGGGGGAGATACGCAGTATTTT.

The V call is TRBV10-1, the J call TRBJ2-7; 10 positions match TRBD2. Germline values: CDR1 WNHNN, CDR2 SYGVQD (reference sequence). V lost 3 bases, J lost 0 bases, and 2 bases stayed unmatched. The CDR3 has 15 residues. Written as DNA, the CDR3 is TGCGCCAGCAGTGAACTAGCGGGACCCTCCTACGAGCAGTACTTC. It codes for CASSELAGPSYEQYF.

The V and J genes are TRBV6-4 and TRBJ2-7; unclear D gene. Germline assignment: CDR1 MRHNA and CDR2 SNTAGT. V was shortened by 6 bases and J by 4 bases, with 10 bases between the two germline ends. The CDR3 runs to 12 residues. This CDR3 reads CASRARWYEQYF. Here the CDR3 DNA reads TGTGCCAGCAGAGCTAGGTGGTACGAGCAGTACTTC.

The chain is built from TRBV29-1 and TRBJ1-5; 7 bases line up with TRBD1. V gave up 6 bases and J gave up 3 bases; unmatched junction bases: 5. CDR1 and CDR2 from the germline V gene are SQVTM and ANQGSEA. The length of the CDR3 is 13 residues. CDR3 protein: CSVAGTDNQPQHF. CDR3 sequence (DNA): TGCAGCGTCGCCGGGACAGACAATCAGCCCCAGCATTTT.

The V gene is TRBV7-9, the J gene TRBJ1-2; D might be TRBD1 (6 bases). The CDR3 is made up of 12 amino acids. Trimming left V 4 bases short and J 9 bases short, with 12 bases between. Germline values: CDR1 SEHNR, CDR2 FQNEAQ (reference sequence). CDR3 nucleotide sequence: TGTGCCAGCAGCTGGTACAGGGATAGCTACACCTTC. Translated: CASSWYRDSYTF. The complete variable domain, with remaining parts taken from reference TRBV7-9 and TRBJ1-2, reads DTGVSQNPRHKITKRGQNVTFRCDPISEHNRLYWYRQTLGQGPEFLTYFQNEAQLEKSRLLSDRFSAERPKGSFSTLEIQRTEQGDSAMYLCASSWYRDSYTFGSGTRLTVV.

The chain is built from TRBV2 and TRBJ2-7, with a tentative D call TRBD1 (5 bases). Germline-derived CDR1 and CDR2 are SNHLY and FYNNEI. V was pared by 4 bases and J by 5 bases, with 15 bases between. This CDR3 is built from 14 residues. The chain's CDR3 is CASSGGRGRDEQYF. CDR3 coding DNA: TGTGCCAGCAGTGGAGGTAGGGGCCGGGACGAGCAGTACTTC. The full variable domain, rest sourced from reference TRBV2 and TRBJ2-7, is EPEVTQTPSHQVTQMGQEVILRCVPISNHLYFYWYRQILGQKVEFLVSFYNNEISEKSEIFDDQFSVERPDGSNFTLKIRSTKLEDSAMYFCASSGGRGRDEQYFGPGTRLTVT.

The chain has TRBV5-1 and TRBJ2-7, with TRBD2 identical over 13 bases. The germline CDR1 and CDR2 sequences are SGHRS and YFSETQ. Germline trimming cut 7 bases from V and 7 bases from J; bases unmatched to any gene: 5. This CDR3 contains 13 residues. The CDR3 region has the DNA TGCGCCAGCGGGACTAGCGGGACGGGTGAGCAGTACTTC. Its translation is CASGTSGTGEQYF.

This sequence joins TRBV9 and TRBJ1-1; possible D gene TRBD1, 5 bases. CDR1 and CDR2 (germline): SGDLS, YYNGEE. The CDR3 contains 16 residues. Between the trimmed V and J ends, which lost 3 bases and 0 bases, there was a span of 15 bases. CDR3 sequence reads: CASSATGGKMNTEAFF. CDR3 DNA: TGTGCCAGCAGCGCTACCGGGGGTAAAATGAACACTGAAGCTTTCTTT.

CDR3 DNA: TGTGCCAGCAGTGGACTAGCGGGAGCCAATGAGCAGTTCTTC. Protein: CASSGLAGANEQFF. The rearrangement links TRBV2 to TRBJ2-1; 12 bases map to TRBD2. This CDR3 has 14 residues. Germline CDR1 SNHLY, CDR2 FYNNEI. Trimming cost V 4 bases and J 6 bases; bases outside gene matches: 1.